Below, one T cell receptor beta chain is given with its context. What it binds is unknown. This specimen comes from a study of cytomegalovirus exposure and HLA in healthy donors. Points from the study as a whole: Of the V segments, some could not be distinguished, including TRBV6-2 and TRBV6-3, and were excluded. Most TCR sequences were uncommon, yet certain public TCRs appeared in many donors.

The PCR employed 60 Vbeta primers together with 13 Jbeta primers. Sequenced by immunoSEQ multiplex PCR; TCRdb stores in-frame clones only, minus some. The profile shows about 25,000 clones, approximately 79% of them singletons. Trimming left V 6 bases short and J 7 bases short, with 16 bases between. The germline gives CDR1 LNHDA, CDR2 SQIVND (reference sequence). The CDR3 runs 15 residues. This chain links TRBV19 with TRBJ1-6; D is possibly TRBD1 (6 bases). This TCR derives from a male donor in good health and CMV-seronegative. Sequencing used PBMCs. CDR3 coding DNA: TGTGCCAGTAGCCGCCGGGACACACTCAATTCACCCCTCCACTTT. Its translation is CASSRRDTLNSPLHF.